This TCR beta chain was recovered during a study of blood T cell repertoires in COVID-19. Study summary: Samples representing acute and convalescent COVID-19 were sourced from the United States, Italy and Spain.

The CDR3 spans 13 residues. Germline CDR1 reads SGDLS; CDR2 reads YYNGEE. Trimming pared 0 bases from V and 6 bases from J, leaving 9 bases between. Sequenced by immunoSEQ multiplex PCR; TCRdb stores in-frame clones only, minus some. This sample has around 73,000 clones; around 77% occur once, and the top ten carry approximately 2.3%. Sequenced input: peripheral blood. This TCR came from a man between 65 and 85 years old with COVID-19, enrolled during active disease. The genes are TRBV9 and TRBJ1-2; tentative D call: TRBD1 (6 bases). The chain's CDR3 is CASSVVAGDGYTF. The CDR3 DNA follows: TGTGCCAGCAGCGTAGTTGCAGGGGATGGCTACACCTTC.